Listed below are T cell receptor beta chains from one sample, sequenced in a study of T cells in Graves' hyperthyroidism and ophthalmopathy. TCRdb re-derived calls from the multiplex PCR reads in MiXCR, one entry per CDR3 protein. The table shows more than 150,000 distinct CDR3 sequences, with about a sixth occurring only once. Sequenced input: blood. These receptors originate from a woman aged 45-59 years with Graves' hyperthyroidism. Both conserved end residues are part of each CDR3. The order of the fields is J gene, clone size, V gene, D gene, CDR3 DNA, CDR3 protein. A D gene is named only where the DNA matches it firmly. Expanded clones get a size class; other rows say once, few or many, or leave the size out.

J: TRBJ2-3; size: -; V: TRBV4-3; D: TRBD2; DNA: TGCGCCAGCAGCCAAGGGGGGCGGGGGGCTGCAGATACGCAGTATTTT; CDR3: CASSQGGRGAADTQYF
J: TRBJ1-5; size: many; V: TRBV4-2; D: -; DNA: TGTGCCAGCAGCCAAATGGGTCAGGGAGGACAGCCCCAGCATTTT; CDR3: CASSQMGQGGQPQHF
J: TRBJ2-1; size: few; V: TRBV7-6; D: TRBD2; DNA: TGTGCCAGCAGCCCCATCGGGGGGGGGCGGGAGCAGTTCTTC; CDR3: CASSPIGGGREQFF
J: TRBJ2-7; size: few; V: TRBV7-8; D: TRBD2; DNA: TGTGCCAGCAGCCCCGGGCTAGGACTAGCGGGGGCCGTTGGAAGGTACGAGCAGTACTTC; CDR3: CASSPGLGLAGAVGRYEQYF
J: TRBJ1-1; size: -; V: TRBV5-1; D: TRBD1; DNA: TGCGCCAGCAGCTTCGGGACAGGGAGGGCGAACACTGAAGCTTTCTTT; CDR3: CASSFGTGRANTEAFF
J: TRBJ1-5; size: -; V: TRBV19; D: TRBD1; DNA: TGTGCCAGTAGTATAAATCCGTCAGGGGGTGGTCAGCCCCAGCATTTT; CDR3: CASSINPSGGGQPQHF
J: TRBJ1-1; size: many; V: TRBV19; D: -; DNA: TGTGCCAGTGGCTGGGACACTGGACAGTCTGAAGCTTTCTTT; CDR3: CASGWDTGQSEAFF
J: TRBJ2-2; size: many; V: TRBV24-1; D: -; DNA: TGTGCCACCAGTGATTTATCAACAGACACCGGGGAGCTGTTTTTT; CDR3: CATSDLSTDTGELFF
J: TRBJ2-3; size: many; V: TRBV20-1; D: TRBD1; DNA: TGCAGTGCCGGACAGGGGCCCGTGGGCACAGATACGCAGTATTTT; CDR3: CSAGQGPVGTDTQYF
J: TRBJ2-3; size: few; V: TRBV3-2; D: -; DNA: TGTGCCAGCAGCCAACTAGCGGGGGCCCTCACAGATACGCAGTATTTT; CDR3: CASSQLAGALTDTQYF
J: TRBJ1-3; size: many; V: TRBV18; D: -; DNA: TGTGCCAGCTCACCAGGTGGGGGTTCTGGAAACACCATATATTTT; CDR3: CASSPGGGSGNTIYF
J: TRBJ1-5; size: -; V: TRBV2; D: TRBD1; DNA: TGTGCCAGCAGTGCAACGACAGGGAGGAATCAGCCCCAGCATTTT; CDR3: CASSATTGRNQPQHF
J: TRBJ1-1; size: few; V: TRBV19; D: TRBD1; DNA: TGTGCCAGTAGTGACCGGACAGGGGACACTGAAGCTTTCTTT; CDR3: CASSDRTGDTEAFF
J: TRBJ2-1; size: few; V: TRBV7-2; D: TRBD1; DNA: TGTGCCAGCAGACCGGACAGGTCGGTTGGCAATGAGCAGTTCTTC; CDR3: CASRPDRSVGNEQFF
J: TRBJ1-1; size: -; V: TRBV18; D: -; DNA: TGTGCCAGCTCACCACCACCGGGACGGATTATGATGAACACTGAAGCTTTCTTT; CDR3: CASSPPPGRIMMNTEAFF
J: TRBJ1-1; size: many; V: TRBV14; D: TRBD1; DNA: TGTGCCAGCAGCCAATTGACAGGGGAGAGGAACACTGAAGCTTTCTTT; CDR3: CASSQLTGERNTEAFF
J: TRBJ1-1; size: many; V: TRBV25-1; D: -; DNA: TGTGCCAGCAGTGAAAGGGGTTGGGCTGAAGCTTTCTTT; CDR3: CASSERGWAEAFF
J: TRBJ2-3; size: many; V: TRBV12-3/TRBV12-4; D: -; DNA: TGTGCCAGCACCGACACAGATACGCAGTATTTT; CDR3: CASTDTDTQYF
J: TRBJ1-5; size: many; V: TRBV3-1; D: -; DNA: TGTGCCAGCAGCCAAGAAGCCGGGCCTAGCAATCAGCCCCAGCATTTT; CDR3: CASSQEAGPSNQPQHF
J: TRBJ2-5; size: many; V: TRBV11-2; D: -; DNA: TGTGCCAGCAGCTTAAGGGGGGAGGGGCAAGAGACCCAGTACTTC; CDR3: CASSLRGEGQETQYF
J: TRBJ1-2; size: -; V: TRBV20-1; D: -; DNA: TGCAGTGCTAGAGTCCTCGACCCGAACTATGGCTACACCTTC; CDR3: CSARVLDPNYGYTF
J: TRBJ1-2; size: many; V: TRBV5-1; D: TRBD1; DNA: TGCGCCAGCAGTGATCGGACAGGGAACTATGGCTACACCTTC; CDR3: CASSDRTGNYGYTF
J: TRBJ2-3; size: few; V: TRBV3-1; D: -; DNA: TGTGCCAGCAGCTTCGGGGCAAGTACGCAGTATTTT; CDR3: CASSFGASTQYF
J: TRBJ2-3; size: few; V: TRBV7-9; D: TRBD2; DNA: TGTGCCAGCAGCTTCCCGCTGACGGGGGGGACAGATACGCAGTATTTT; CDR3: CASSFPLTGGTDTQYF
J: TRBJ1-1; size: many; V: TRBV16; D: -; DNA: TGTGCCAGCAGCCACCTTGGGTTCACTGAAGCTTTCTTT; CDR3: CASSHLGFTEAFF
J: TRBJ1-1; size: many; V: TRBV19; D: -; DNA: TGTGCCAGTAGTTTCTGGGGCCGGGTAGGGACTGAAGCTTTCTTT; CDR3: CASSFWGRVGTEAFF
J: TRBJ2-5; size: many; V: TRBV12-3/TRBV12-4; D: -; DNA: TGTGCCAGCAGTTTGGCTAGCCAAGAGACCCAGTACTTC; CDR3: CASSLASQETQYF
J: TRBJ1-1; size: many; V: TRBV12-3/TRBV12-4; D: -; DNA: TGTGCCAGCAGAAGGGATTTTGAAGCTTTCTTT; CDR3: CASRRDFEAFF
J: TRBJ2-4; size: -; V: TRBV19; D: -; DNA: TGTGCCAGTAGGGTAAGGGGCGTAGGAGCCAAAAACATTCAGTACTTC; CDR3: CASRVRGVGAKNIQYF
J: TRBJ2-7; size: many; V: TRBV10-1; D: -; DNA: TGCGCCAGCAGTGAGTCCAACGGGCCCTACGAGCAGTACTTC; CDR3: CASSESNGPYEQYF
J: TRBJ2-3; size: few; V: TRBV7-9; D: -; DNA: TGTGCCAGCAGCCCCAAAGCCCCGGGACTTTCCACAGATACGCAGTATTTT; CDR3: CASSPKAPGLSTDTQYF
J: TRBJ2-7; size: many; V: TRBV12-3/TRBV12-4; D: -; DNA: TGTGCCAGCAGTTTAGCGCTACGGACCGAGCAGTACTTC; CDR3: CASSLALRTEQYF
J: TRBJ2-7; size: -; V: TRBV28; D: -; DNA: TGTGCCAGCACCTCATTCTACGAGCAGTACTTC; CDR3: CASTSFYEQYF
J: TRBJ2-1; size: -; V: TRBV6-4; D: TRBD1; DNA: TGTGCCAGTGCACACGACAGGGGCGACAATGAGCAGTTCTTC; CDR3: CASAHDRGDNEQFF
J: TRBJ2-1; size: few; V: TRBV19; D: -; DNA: TGTGCCAGTAAGGATATAACCTACAATGAGCAGTTCTTC; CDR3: CASKDITYNEQFF
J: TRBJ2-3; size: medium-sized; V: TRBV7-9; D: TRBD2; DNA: TGTGCCAGCAGCCCGGGACTAGCGGGGTCCCGGACAGATACGCAGTATTTT; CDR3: CASSPGLAGSRTDTQYF
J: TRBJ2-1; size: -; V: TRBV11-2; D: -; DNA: TGTGCCAGCAGCTCCACTAGTGTGAATGAGCAGTTCTTC; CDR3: CASSSTSVNEQFF
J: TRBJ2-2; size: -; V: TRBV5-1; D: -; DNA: TGCGCCAGCAGACCTCAACCTGCGGGCACCGGGGAGCTGTTTTTT; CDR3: CASRPQPAGTGELFF
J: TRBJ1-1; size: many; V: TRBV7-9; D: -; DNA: TGTGCCAGCAGCTTCCCGGGGTCCACTGAAGCTTTCTTT; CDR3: CASSFPGSTEAFF
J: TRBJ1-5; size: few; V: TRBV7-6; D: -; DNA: TGTGCCAGCAGCTTAGCACAGACATCATCGCCCCAGCATTTT; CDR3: CASSLAQTSSPQHF
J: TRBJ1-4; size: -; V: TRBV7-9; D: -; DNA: TGTGCCAGCAGCTTTGACGGAGCAACTAATGAAAAACTGTTTTTT; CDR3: CASSFDGATNEKLFF
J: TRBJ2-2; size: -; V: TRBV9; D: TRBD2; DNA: TGTGCCAGCAGCGTAGTAGCGGGGGGGCCCGACGGGGAGCTGTTTTTT; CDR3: CASSVVAGGPDGELFF
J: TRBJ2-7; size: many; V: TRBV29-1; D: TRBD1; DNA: TGCAGCGTTGAACAGGGGGCGATTGACGAGCAGTACTTC; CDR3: CSVEQGAIDEQYF
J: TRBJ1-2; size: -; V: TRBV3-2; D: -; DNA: TGTGCCAGCAGCCAAGGTTTGCTCGGACAGGACCTCTATGGCTACACCTTC; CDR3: CASSQGLLGQDLYGYTF
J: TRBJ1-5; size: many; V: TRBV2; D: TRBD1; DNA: TGTGCCAGCAGGGCCCGGGACAGCTTTTATAGCAATCAGCCCCAGCATTTT; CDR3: CASRARDSFYSNQPQHF
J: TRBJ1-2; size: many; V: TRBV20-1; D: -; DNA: TGCAGTACTCCTAAGGCAGGGCGCTATGGCTACACCTTC; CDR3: CSTPKAGRYGYTF
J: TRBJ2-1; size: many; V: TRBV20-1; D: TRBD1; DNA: TGCAGTGCTAGTTTGGCGGGAACAGGGGGCAATGAGCAGTTCTTC; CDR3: CSASLAGTGGNEQFF
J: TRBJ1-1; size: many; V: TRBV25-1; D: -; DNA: TGTGCCAGCAGTGAAAGCATGGGACCGGACACTGAAGCTTTCTTT; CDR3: CASSESMGPDTEAFF
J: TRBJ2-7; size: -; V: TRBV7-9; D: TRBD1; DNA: TGTGCCAGCAGCCCCCGACAGGGGGCGGCCTACGAGCAGTACTTC; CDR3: CASSPRQGAAYEQYF
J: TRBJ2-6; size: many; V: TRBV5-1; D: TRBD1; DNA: TGCGCCAGCAGCTTGGAGAGGGGGCGCACTGGGGCCAACGTCCTGACTTTC; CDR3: CASSLERGRTGANVLTF
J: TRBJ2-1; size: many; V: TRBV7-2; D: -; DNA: TGTGCCAGCAGCTACGGGTCCGGCCATGAGCAGTTCTTC; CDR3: CASSYGSGHEQFF
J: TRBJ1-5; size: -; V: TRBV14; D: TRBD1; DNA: TGTGCCAGCAGCCAAGAAATGGACAGGGGATTAGTAGCTCCCAATCAGCCCCAGCATTTT; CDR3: CASSQEMDRGLVAPNQPQHF
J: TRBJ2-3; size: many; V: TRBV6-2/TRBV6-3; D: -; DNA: TGTGCCAGCAGTTACTCGAGCCTCACAGATACGCAGTATTTT; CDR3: CASSYSSLTDTQYF
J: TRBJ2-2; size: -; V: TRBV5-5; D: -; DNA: TGTGCCAGCAAACCGGGGCCGAACACCGGGGAGCTGTTTTTT; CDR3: CASKPGPNTGELFF